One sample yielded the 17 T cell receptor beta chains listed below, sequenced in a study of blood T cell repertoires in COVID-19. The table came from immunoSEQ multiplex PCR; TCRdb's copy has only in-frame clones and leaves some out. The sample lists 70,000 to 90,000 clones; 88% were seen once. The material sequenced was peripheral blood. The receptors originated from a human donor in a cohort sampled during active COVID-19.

The CDR3 DNA is TGTGCCAGTACCACACTGGGACAGGGGGACTATGGCTACACCTTC. Amino acids: CASTTLGQGDYGYTF. The chain carries TRBV19 and TRBJ1-2, with TRBD1 identical over 11 bases. Germline V gene data show CDR1 as LNHDA and CDR2 as SQIVND (reference sequence). Losses at the gene ends were 7 bases for V and 3 bases for J; bases not matched to a gene: 7. This CDR3 is 15 amino acids long.

CDR3 sequence: CSARTVSEQYF. In DNA form, the CDR3 reads TGCAGTGCTAGGACAGTTTCCGAGCAGTACTTC. This chain uses TRBV20-1 with TRBJ2-7; tentative D call: TRBD1 (5 bases). The CDR3 is made up of 11 amino acids. Trimming took 3 bases from V and 6 from J, leaving 9 bases between them. Per germline, CDR1 DFQATT and CDR2 SNEGSKA (reference sequence).

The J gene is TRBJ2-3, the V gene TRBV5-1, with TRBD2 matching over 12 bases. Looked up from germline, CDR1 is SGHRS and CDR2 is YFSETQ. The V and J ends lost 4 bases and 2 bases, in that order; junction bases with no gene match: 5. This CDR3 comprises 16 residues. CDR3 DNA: TGCGCCAGCAGCCAAGGACTAGCGGGGACCACAGATACGCAGTATTTT. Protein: CASSQGLAGTTDTQYF.

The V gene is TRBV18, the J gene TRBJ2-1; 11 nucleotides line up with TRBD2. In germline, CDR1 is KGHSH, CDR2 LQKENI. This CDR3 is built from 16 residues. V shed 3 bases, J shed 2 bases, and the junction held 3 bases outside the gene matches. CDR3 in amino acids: CASSPGTSGTYNEQFF. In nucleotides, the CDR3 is TGTGCCAGCTCACCTGGGACTAGCGGAACCTACAATGAGCAGTTCTTC.

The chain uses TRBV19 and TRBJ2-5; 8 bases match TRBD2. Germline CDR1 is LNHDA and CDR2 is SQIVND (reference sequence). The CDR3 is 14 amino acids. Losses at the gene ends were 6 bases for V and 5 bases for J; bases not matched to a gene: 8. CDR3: CASRDGGADETQYF. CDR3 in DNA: TGTGCCAGTAGGGACGGGGGGGCCGACGAGACCCAGTACTTC.

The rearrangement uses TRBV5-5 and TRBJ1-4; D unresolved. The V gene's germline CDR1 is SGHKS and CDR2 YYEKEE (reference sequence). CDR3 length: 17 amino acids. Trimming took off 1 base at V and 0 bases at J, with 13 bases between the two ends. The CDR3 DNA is TGTGCCAGCAGCTTGCGGTCGGCAGGTACAACTAATGAAAAACTGTTTTTT. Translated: CASSLRSAGTTNEKLFF.

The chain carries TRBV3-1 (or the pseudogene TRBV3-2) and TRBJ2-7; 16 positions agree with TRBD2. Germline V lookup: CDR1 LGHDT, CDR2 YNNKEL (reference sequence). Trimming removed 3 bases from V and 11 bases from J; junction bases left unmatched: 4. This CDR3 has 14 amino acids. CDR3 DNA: TGTGCCAGCAGCCAGGCGGGACTAGCGGGAGGGAAGTACTTC. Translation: CASSQAGLAGGKYF.

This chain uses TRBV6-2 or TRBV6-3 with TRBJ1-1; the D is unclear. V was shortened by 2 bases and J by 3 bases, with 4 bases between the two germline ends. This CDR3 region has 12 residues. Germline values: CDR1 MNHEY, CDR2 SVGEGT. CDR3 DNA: TGTGCCAGCAGTTACATCGACACTGAAGCTTTCTTT. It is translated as CASSYIDTEAFF.

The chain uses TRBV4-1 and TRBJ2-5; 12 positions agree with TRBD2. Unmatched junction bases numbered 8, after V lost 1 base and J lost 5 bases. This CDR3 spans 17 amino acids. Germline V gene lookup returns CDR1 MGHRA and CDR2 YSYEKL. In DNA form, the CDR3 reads TGCGCCAGCAGCCAAGTCCGCGGGACTAGCGGGCGGGAGACCCAGTACTTC. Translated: CASSQVRGTSGRETQYF.

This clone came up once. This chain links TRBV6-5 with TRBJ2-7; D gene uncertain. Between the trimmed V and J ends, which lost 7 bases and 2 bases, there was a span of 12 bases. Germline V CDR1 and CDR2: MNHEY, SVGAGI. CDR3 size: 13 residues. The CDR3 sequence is CASTDRVTYEQYF. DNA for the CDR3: TGTGCCAGCACCGACCGGGTAACCTACGAGCAGTACTTC.

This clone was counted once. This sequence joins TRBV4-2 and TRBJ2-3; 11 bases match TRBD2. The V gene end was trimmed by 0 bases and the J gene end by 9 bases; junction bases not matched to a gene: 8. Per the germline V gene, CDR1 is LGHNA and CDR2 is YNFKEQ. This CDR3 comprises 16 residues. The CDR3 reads CASSQEGSLAGGTQYF. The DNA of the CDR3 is TGTGCCAGCAGCCAAGAGGGGAGTCTAGCGGGGGGCACGCAGTATTTT.

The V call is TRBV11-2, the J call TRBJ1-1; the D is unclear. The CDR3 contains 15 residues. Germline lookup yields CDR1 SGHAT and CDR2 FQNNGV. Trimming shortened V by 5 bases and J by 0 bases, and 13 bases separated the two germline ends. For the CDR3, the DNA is TGTGCCAGCAGCCCCACCGCGCTTATGAACACTGAAGCTTTCTTT. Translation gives CASSPTALMNTEAFF.

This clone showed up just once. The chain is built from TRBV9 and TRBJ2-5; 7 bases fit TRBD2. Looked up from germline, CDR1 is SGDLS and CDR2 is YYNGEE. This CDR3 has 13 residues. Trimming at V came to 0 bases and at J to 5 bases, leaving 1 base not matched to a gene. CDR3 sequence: CASSVEAGETQYF. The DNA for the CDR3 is TGTGCCAGCAGCGTAGAAGCGGGGGAGACCCAGTACTTC.

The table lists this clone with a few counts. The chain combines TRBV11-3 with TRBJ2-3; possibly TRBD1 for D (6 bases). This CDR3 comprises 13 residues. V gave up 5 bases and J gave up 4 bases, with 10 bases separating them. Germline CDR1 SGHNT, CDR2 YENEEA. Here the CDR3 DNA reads TGTGCCAGCAGCCCAAACAGGGCAGATACGCAGTATTTT. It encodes CASSPNRADTQYF. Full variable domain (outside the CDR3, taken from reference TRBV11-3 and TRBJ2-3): EAGVVQSPRYKIIEKKQPVAFWCNPISGHNTLYWYLQNLGQGPELLIRYENEEAVDDSQLPKDRFSAERLKGVDSTLKIQPAELGDSAVYLCASSPNRADTQYFGPGTRLTVL.

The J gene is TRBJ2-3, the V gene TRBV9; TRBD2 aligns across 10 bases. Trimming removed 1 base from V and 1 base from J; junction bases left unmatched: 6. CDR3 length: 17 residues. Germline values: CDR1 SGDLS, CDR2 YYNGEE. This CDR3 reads CASSVSSSGSGTDTQYF. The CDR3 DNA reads TGTGCCAGCAGCGTATCGTCTAGCGGGAGTGGCACAGATACGCAGTATTTT.

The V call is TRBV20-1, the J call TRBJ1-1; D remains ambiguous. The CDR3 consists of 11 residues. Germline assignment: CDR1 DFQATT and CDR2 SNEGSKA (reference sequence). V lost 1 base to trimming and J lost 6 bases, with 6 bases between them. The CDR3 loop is CSARVTAEAFF. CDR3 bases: TGCAGTGCTAGAGTTACAGCTGAAGCTTTCTTT.

Here the CDR3 reads CASQGLAGSYEQYF. The CDR3 region has the DNA TGTGCCAGCCAGGGACTAGCGGGATCCTACGAGCAGTACTTC. V usage is TRBV7-2 and J usage is TRBJ2-7; the match to TRBD2 covers 13 bases. The ends lost 8 bases at V and 1 base at J; junction bases unmatched: 2. Germline V CDR1 and CDR2: SGHTA, FQGNSA. The CDR3 extends over 14 amino acids.